This T cell receptor beta chain was identified in a study of T cells in Graves' hyperthyroidism and ophthalmopathy. Study overall: Peripheral blood specimens were obtained at initial diagnosis, prior to any treatment.

Note on this clonotype: Its cognate antigen is unknown.

Researchers took RNA transcripts and amplified the TCR beta CDR3 regions from them. A first-round RT-PCR of the TCR CDR3 used the HTBI primer set. Via MiXCR, TCRdb re-called the multiplex PCR reads, giving one row per CDR3 protein. Of 350,000 to 400,000 distinct CDR3 sequences in the sample, around 18% were seen once. With 6 bases removed from V and 4 bases from J, the gap between germline ends came to 13 bases. This CDR3 has 14 amino acids. Germline V gives CDR1 MNHEY, CDR2 SVGEGT. Exclusion of a patient resulted from uncontrolled infection, other autoimmune disease, pregnancy or lactation. General study results and limits: With a median lead of approximately 6 months before onset, the model predicted ophthalmopathy. Blood held most thyroid clonotypes expanded above 0.001 frequency.

The receptor's source is a man between 18 and 35 years old with Graves' ophthalmopathy. The sequencing sample was made of blood. V usage is TRBV6-2 or TRBV6-3 and J usage is TRBJ1-5; tentative D call: TRBD1 (6 bases). CDR3 DNA sequence: TGTGCCAGCAGCAACCGGGACACAAATCAGCCCCAGCATTTT. Amino acids: CASSNRDTNQPQHF.